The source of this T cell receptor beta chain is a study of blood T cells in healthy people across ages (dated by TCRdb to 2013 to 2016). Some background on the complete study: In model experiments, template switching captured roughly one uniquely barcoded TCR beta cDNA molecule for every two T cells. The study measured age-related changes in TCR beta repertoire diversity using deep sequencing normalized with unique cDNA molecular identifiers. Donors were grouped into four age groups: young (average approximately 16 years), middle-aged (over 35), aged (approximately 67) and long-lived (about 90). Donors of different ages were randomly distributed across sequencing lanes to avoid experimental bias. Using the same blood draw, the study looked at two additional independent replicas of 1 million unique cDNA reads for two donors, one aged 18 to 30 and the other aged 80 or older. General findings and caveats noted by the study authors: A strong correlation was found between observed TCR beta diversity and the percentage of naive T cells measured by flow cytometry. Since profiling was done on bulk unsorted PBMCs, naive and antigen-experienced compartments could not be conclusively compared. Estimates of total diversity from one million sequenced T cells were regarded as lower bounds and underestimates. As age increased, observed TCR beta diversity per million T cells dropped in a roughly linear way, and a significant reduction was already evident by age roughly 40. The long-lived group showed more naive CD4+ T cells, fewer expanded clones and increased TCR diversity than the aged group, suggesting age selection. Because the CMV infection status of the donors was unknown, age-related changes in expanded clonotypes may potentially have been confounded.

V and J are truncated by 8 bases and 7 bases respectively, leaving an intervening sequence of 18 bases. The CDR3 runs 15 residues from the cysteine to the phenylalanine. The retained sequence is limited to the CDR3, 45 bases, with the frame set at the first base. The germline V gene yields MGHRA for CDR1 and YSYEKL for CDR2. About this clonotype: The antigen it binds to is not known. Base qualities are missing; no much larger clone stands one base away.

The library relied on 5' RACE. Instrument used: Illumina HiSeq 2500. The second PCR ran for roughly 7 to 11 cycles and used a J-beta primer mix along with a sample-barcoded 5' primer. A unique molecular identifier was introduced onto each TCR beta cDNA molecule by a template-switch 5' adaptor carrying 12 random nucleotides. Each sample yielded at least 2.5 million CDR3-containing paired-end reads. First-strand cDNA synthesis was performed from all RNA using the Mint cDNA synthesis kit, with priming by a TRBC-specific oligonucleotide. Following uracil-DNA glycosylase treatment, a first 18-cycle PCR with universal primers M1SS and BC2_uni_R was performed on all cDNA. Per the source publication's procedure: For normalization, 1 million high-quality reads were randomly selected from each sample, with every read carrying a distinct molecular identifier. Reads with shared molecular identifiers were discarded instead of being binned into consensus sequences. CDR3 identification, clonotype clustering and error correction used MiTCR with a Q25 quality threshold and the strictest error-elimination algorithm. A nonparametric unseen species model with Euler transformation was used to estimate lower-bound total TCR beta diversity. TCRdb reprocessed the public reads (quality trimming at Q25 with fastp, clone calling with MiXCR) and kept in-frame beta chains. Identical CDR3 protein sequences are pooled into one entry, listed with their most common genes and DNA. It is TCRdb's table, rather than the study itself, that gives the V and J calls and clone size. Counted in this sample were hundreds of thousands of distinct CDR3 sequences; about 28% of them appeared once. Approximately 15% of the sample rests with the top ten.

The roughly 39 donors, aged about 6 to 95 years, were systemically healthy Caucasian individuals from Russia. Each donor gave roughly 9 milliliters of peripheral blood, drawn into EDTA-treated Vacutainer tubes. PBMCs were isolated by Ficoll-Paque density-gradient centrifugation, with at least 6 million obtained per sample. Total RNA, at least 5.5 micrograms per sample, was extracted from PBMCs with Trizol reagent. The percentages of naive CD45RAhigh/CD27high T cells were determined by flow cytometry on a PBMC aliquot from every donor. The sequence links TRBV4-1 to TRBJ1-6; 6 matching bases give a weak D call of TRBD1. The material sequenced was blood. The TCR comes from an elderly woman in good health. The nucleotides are TGCGCCAGCGGCCCCCAATCAACAGGGAATTCACCCCTCCACTTT. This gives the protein CASGPQSTGNSPLHF.